One TCR beta chain is described in this entry. This clone was detected many times. Its antigen is currently not known. No much larger clonotype is one base removed from it; base qualities were not supplied. No patient had received any treatment before thyroid surgery. Patient clinical samples collected from the early 2010s to the late 2010s were retrospectively analysed using T-cell receptor beta sequencing. The library was prepared using PCR. Reads for this sample came from an Illumina HiSeq 4000. High-throughput sequencing was used to profile the TCR beta-chain CDR3 region of each patient. For the original study's pipeline: Drawing on CDR3 differences between clinicopathological groups, the researchers built a classifier meant to tell apart patients with distant-metastatic papillary thyroid cancer. The Shannon index was used to assess repertoire diversity, and the Morisita-Horn index was used to assess tumor-blood repertoire similarity. The public reads were reanalyzed by TCRdb: fastp trimming at Q25, MiXCR alignment, in-frame beta chains only. TCRdb, not the original authors, processed these V and J calls. Across this sample there are about 24,000 clones, with roughly 12% seen only once. More than 13% of the sample comes from the top ten.

Reading the germline V gene gives CDR1 SQVTM and CDR2 ANQGSEA. The CDR3 numbers 12 residues from cysteine through phenylalanine. Just the 36-base CDR3 DNA is kept, in frame starting at base 1. The junction shows trimming of 6 bases on V and 0 bases on J, and the gene matches do not reach 1 base of it. The sample originates from a study of metastatic and nonmetastatic thyroid tumors (dated by TCRdb to the early 2020s). For the wider study: For patients with malignant and with benign thyroid disease, the researchers compared repertoires between peripheral blood samples and tumor or nodule tissue samples. Findings and caveats that apply to the study as a whole: In both blood and tumor samples, malignant tumors were reported to have significantly higher TCR beta diversity than benign nodules.

The chain uses TRBV29-1 and TRBJ1-2, with 7 bases aligning to TRBD1. The specimen was blood. The sequence came from a female donor with papillary thyroid cancer or a benign thyroid nodule (not recorded which). Some clones in this sample may be carry-over from other donors' samples. The CDR3 corresponds to CSVDRPNYGYTF. The nucleotides are TGCAGCGTGGACAGGCCTAACTATGGCTACACCTTC.